This T cell receptor beta chain was sequenced for a study of OX40 agonist ivuxolimab in advanced cancers. Trimming cost V 3 bases and J 5 bases, with 13 bases left between them. The CDR3 runs to 15 residues. Germline V gene lookup returns CDR1 MNHNS and CDR2 SASEGT. TCRdb's table, derived via immunoSEQ multiplex PCR, lists solely in-frame clones and lacks some. The table has some 41,000 clones, nearly 90% seen once; the top ten hold 13%. The rearrangement links TRBV6-1 to TRBJ2-2; maybe TRBD1 (6 bases). The TCR sequence derives from an adult with an advanced solid tumor such as melanoma, head and neck, liver or kidney cancer. Sequencing used CD4+ or CD8+ T cells sorted from blood, obtained in a trial of the OX40 agonist ivuxolimab. CDR3 nucleotide sequence: TGTGCCAGCAGTGAGGGCAGGGGATGGACCGGGGAGCTGTTTTTT. Its protein is CASSEGRGWTGELFF.